This T cell receptor beta chain was documented in a study of graft-versus-host responses after intestinal transplantation (dated by TCRdb to the early 2020s). Regarding the study in general: Recipients received multivisceral, liver-intestinal, or isolated intestinal transplants. After intestinal transplantation, graft-versus-host and host-versus-graft alloreactive T cell clones in the graft, circulation and bone marrow were tracked using bulk TCR-beta CDR3 sequencing. A peak of at least 4% donor T cells among recipient peripheral blood mononuclear cells was the definition used for donor T cell macrochimerism. A cohort of under 30 intestinal transplant recipients, including one retransplant, was enrolled, and a few patients lacking pretransplant specimens were excluded. To identify alloreactive clones, pre-transplant mixed lymphocyte reaction products were sequenced and then compared with unstimulated pre-transplant donor and recipient T cells. Samples from three later patients were sequenced in-house on an Illumina MiSeq with MiXCR processing rather than by the commercial service. Anti-thymocyte globulin induction was given to all recipients, followed by maintenance tacrolimus and steroids for two to three years.

A word on this clone: Which antigen it targets is not known. Base-call qualities are not available, and no considerably larger clone is one nucleotide away.

Study-level results and caveats: Patients with donor T cell macrochimerism had high GvH to HvG T cell clonal ratios in their allografts. GvH clones were detected in recipient bone marrow, and some of these GvH clones were observed earlier in ileal mucosa or blood, consistent with an intestinal mucosal origin. Peak levels of circulating GvH clones were associated with declines in HvG clones early after transplant. Conclusions were limited by the relatively low number and heterogeneity of intestinal transplant patients.

Library creation used the immunoSEQ multiplex PCR assay. High-throughput TCR-beta CDR3 sequencing of genomic DNA from most patients was performed by Adaptive Biotechnologies. The original methods were these. TCR sequencing data for 18 patients were retrieved from Adaptive's ImmunoSEQ software; a few other patients were processed with MiXCR and VDJtools. CDR3 nucleotide sequences shared by donor and recipient were removed because the origin of these sequences could not be assigned. Alloreactive clones required at least 2-fold expansion over unstimulated cells and minimum CFSE-low frequency of 0.002% (template counts) or 0.001% (read counts). Clones detected in sequenced pre-transplant spleen, lymph node, or MLR CFSE-low populations of the donor or recipient were defined as mappable. Cumulative frequency of alloreactive clones was calculated as a percentage of all sequences weighted by copy number. TCRdb's version of the immuneACCESS table is confined to in-frame rearrangements and falls short of the full clone set. An unresolved V gene accounts for under half of the shortfall where checked; the remainder is of unknown origin. V, J and clone size are those of that table, while D and trimming were read from the DNA. Recorded for this sample are approximately 7,100 clones; 75% to 90% of them occurred a single time. The ten largest make up 4.9% of the sample.

The CDR3 numbers 16 residues from cysteine through phenylalanine. Here the CDR3 DNA is all that survives: 48 bases in frame from base 1. V trim: 1 base; J trim: 4 bases; unmatched bases: 6. The germline V gene specifies SGHTA as CDR1 and FQGNSA as CDR2. Blood samples were collected up to 4 times in the first month after transplant and then at least monthly when available. The rearrangement joined TRBV7-2 to TRBJ2-3; 9 junctional bases match TRBD2. Sample: PBMCs, taken just under 85 days after transplant. The sequence derives from a human patient who received an intestinal transplant, so some T cells may come from the graft donor. CDR3 reads: CASSLGRGGDADTQYF. The bases read TGTGCCAGCAGCTTAGGTCGCGGGGGGGATGCAGATACGCAGTATTTT.